What follows are 25 T cell receptor beta chains derived from one specimen sequenced in a study of cytomegalovirus exposure and HLA in healthy donors. The table came from immunoSEQ multiplex PCR; TCRdb's copy has only in-frame clones and leaves some out. The table has approximately 120,000 clones, roughly 93% seen once. The specimen was PBMCs. All receptors derive from a woman younger than 35 in good health and CMV-seronegative.

On this clone itself: Other DNA sequences in the same sample also yield this CDR3. The chain has TRBV28 and TRBJ2-7; 10 positions match TRBD1. The V segment lost 8 bases and the J segment 6 bases; nucleotides outside the gene matches: 4. Germline CDR1 and CDR2: MDHEN and SYDVKM. This CDR3 has 12 amino acids. This CDR3 reads CASRDRGSEQYF. CDR3 nucleotide sequence: TGTGCCAGCCGGGACAGGGGAAGCGAGCAGTACTTC.

This chain links TRBV7-9 with TRBJ2-2; 11 nucleotides align to TRBD1. The CDR3 is 17 residues long. The J segment lost 6 bases and the V segment lost 4 bases, leaving 10 bases of the junction unmatched. Per germline, CDR1 SEHNR and CDR2 FQNEAQ (reference sequence). CDR3: CASSSNLGQGAPGELFF. In nucleotides, the CDR3 is TGTGCCAGCAGCTCCAATCTCGGACAGGGGGCTCCCGGGGAGCTGTTTTTT. The whole variable domain, remainder taken from reference TRBV7-9 and TRBJ2-2, is DTGVSQNPRHKITKRGQNVTFRCDPISEHNRLYWYRQTLGQGPEFLTYFQNEAQLEKSRLLSDRFSAERPKGSFSTLEIQRTEQGDSAMYLCASSSNLGQGAPGELFFGEGSRLTVL.

The chain is built from TRBV10-2 and TRBJ2-2; 7 bases agree with TRBD1. Losses at the gene ends were 5 bases for V and 6 bases for J; bases not matched to a gene: 3. The CDR3 runs 13 residues. Germline loops: CDR1 WSHSY, CDR2 SAAADI. CDR3 protein: CASSTDRAGELFF. CDR3 nucleotides: TGCGCCAGCAGTACTGACAGGGCCGGGGAGCTGTTTTTT.

The chain uses TRBV6-1 and TRBJ2-3; no firm D call. V gave up 4 bases and J gave up 1 base, with 12 bases separating them. This CDR3 has 15 residues. The germline V gene encodes CDR1 MNHNS and CDR2 SASEGT. The CDR3 spells CASSGGTIRTDTQYF. The CDR3 DNA is TGTGCCAGCAGTGGAGGCACTATCCGCACAGATACGCAGTATTTT.

The CDR3 DNA sequence: TGTGCCAGCAGTGGCGAACTTTACACCGGGGAGCTGTTTTTT. Translated: CASSGELYTGELFF. V is TRBV6-4 and J is TRBJ2-2; no clear D. Germline values: CDR1 MRHNA, CDR2 SNTAGT. CDR3 size: 14 residues. Trimming removed 4 bases at V and 3 bases at J, with 9 bases between.

The rearrangement uses TRBV6-1 and TRBJ2-4, with D possibly being TRBD2 (5 bases). The CDR3 runs 14 residues. Trimming took off 6 bases at V and 0 bases at J, with 9 bases between the two ends. Germline CDR1 and CDR2: MNHNS and SASEGT. CDR3 residues: CASRSGVAKNIQYF. CDR3 nucleotides: TGTGCCAGCAGATCCGGGGTAGCCAAAAACATTCAGTACTTC.

In its sample, this clone was seen once. The V and J genes are TRBV7-9 and TRBJ2-7, with 7 bases that match TRBD1. Germline CDR1 is SEHNR and CDR2 is FQNEAQ (reference sequence). CDR3 size: 14 residues. J gave up 2 bases and V 1 base, and 2 bases lay outside the gene matches. DNA for the CDR3: TGTGCCAGCAGCTTAGTTCAGGGGGCCTACGAGCAGTACTTC. Translating it yields CASSLVQGAYEQYF.

The chain couples TRBV5-1 to TRBJ2-1; TRBD2 matches at 11 bases. Germline CDR1 is SGHRS and CDR2 is YFSETQ. After removal of 2 bases from V and 9 bases from J, the junction contained 7 bases not matched to a gene. This CDR3 comprises 15 residues. CDR3 residues: CASSFVAGGGVEQFF. DNA for the CDR3: TGCGCCAGCAGCTTCGTAGCGGGAGGGGGCGTTGAGCAGTTCTTC.

A remark on this clone: One junction end disagrees with the germline gene, perhaps due to a read error. The V gene is TRBV7-3, the J gene TRBJ2-1; 7 nucleotides agree with TRBD2. Germline values: CDR1 SGHTA, CDR2 FQGTGA. The CDR3 is made up of 16 amino acids. The CDR3, as DNA: TGTGCCAGCAGCTTCAGCGGGACGGGCGCATACAATCAGCAGTTCTTC. Translated, it gives CASSFSGTGAYNQQFF.

The J gene is TRBJ2-7, the V gene TRBV5-3; 7 nucleotides line up with TRBD1. TRBV5-3 is an open reading frame whose function is uncertain. V shed 6 bases and J 4 bases; nucleotides not matched to a gene: 22. The CDR3 runs 18 residues. The CDR3 here is CARIRFVSPGQIFYEQYF. The CDR3, as DNA: TGTGCCAGAATCCGATTTGTGTCTCCGGGACAGATCTTTTACGAGCAGTACTTC.

This CDR3 reads CAISPGRTPSSYEQYF. The CDR3 nucleotides are TGTGCCATCAGTCCGGGTCGCACGCCGAGCTCCTACGAGCAGTACTTC. V is TRBV10-3 and J is TRBJ2-7; D remains unclear. CDR3 length: 16 residues. Germline assignment: CDR1 ENHRY and CDR2 SYGVKD. V lost 5 bases and J lost 0, with 17 bases in between.

The chain links TRBV9 to TRBJ2-5, with 10 bases identical to TRBD2. Germline loops: CDR1 SGDLS, CDR2 YYNGEE. Trimming removed 0 bases from V and 2 bases from J; junction bases left unmatched: 7. The CDR3 runs to 17 residues. CDR3 coding DNA: TGTGCCAGCAGCGTAGAGGATGGACTAGCGGATCAAGAGACCCAGTACTTC. This gives the protein CASSVEDGLADQETQYF.

The rearrangement joins TRBV5-1 to TRBJ2-3, with TRBD1 matching over 9 bases. Germline CDR1 SGHRS, CDR2 YFSETQ. The CDR3 is 18 residues long. Trimming cost V 2 bases and J 2 bases; bases outside gene matches: 12. CDR3 residues: CASSFFGQGQGYTDTQYF. The CDR3 DNA reads TGCGCCAGCAGCTTCTTCGGCCAGGGACAGGGTTACACAGATACGCAGTATTTT. The full variable domain, in which reference TRBV5-1 and TRBJ2-3 provide the parts outside the CDR3, is KAGVTQTPRYLIKTRGQQVTLSCSPISGHRSVSWYQQTPGQGLQFLFEYFSETQRNKGNFPGRFSGRQFSNSRSEMNVSTLELGDSALYLCASSFFGQGQGYTDTQYFGPGTRLTVL.

The J gene is TRBJ2-3, the V gene TRBV30; 7 bases align to TRBD1. The germline V gene encodes CDR1 GTSNPN and CDR2 SVGIG (reference sequence). The CDR3 length is 13 residues. Losses at the gene ends were 5 bases for V and 8 bases for J; bases not matched to a gene: 10. CDR3 loop: CAWVSGQQGTQYF. The DNA for the CDR3 is TGTGCCTGGGTTTCGGGACAGCAGGGTACGCAGTATTTT.

V gene TRBV28 combines with J gene TRBJ2-2; TRBD2 is a possible D gene (7 bases). The CDR3 has 17 residues. Germline V CDR1 and CDR2: MDHEN, SYDVKM. The V gene lost 2 bases and the J gene lost 5 bases, with 18 bases spanning the gap. CDR3 DNA: TGTGCCAGCAGTTTAGTAGGGGGGGCGAGGTATACCGGGGAGCTGTTTTTT. Amino acids: CASSLVGGARYTGELFF.

Remarks on this clone: Other DNA sequences in this sample translate to the same CDR3. The rearrangement uses TRBV2 and TRBJ1-2; D not resolved. The length of the CDR3 is 13 residues. The germline V gene has CDR1 SNHLY and CDR2 FYNNEI. V was clipped by 2 bases and J by 2 bases, with 6 bases between them. CDR3 nucleotides: TGTGCCAGCAGTGAAACTGAAAACTATGGCTACACCTTC. It encodes CASSETENYGYTF.

This chain joins TRBV25-1 and TRBJ1-1; D remains unclear. Germline values: CDR1 MGHDK, CDR2 SYGVNS. CDR3 length: 14 amino acids. Trimming took off 0 bases at V and 7 bases at J, with 12 bases between the two ends. The CDR3 nucleotides are TGTGCCAGCAGTGAATATCTCATAGGGAGTGAAGCTTTCTTT. The encoded protein is CASSEYLIGSEAFF.

The chain is built from TRBV30 and TRBJ2-7; TRBD2 matches at 7 bases. The CDR3 is 15 residues long. The germline V gene has CDR1 GTSNPN and CDR2 SVGIG (reference sequence). Trimming cost V 0 bases and J 0 bases; bases outside gene matches: 5. CDR3 residues: CAWSVGGSLSYEQYF. DNA for the CDR3: TGTGCCTGGAGTGTCGGGGGGTCCCTCTCCTACGAGCAGTACTTC.

The chain combines TRBV5-1 with TRBJ1-2; D gene unclear. The CDR3 is 13 amino acids. CDR1 SGHRS and CDR2 YFSETQ come from the germline V gene. Trimming removed 0 bases from V and 5 bases from J, with 8 bases in between. For the CDR3, the DNA is TGCGCCAGCAGCTTGGGGCTCGGGTATGGCTACACCTTC. Amino acids: CASSLGLGYGYTF.

The chain has TRBV18 and TRBJ2-3, with 7 bases identical to TRBD2. Looked up from germline, CDR1 is KGHSH and CDR2 is LQKENI. This CDR3 contains 17 residues. V shed 2 bases, J shed 4 bases, and the junction held 12 bases outside the gene matches. CDR3 loop: CASSPFNRAGAADTQYF. In nucleotides, the CDR3 is TGTGCCAGCTCACCATTTAATAGGGCGGGAGCGGCAGATACGCAGTATTTT.

This clone was observed a handful of times. The same CDR3 can be traced to other DNA sequences in this sample. The chain has TRBV6-4 and TRBJ2-3, with TRBD2 matching 14 bases. This CDR3 contains 16 residues. Germline V gene sequence: CDR1 MRHNA, CDR2 SNTAGT. Losses at the gene ends were 0 bases for V and 4 bases for J; bases not matched to a gene: 0. In DNA form, the CDR3 reads TGTGCCAGCAGTGACTCGACTAGCGGGGGGGCAGATACGCAGTATTTT. It is translated as CASSDSTSGGADTQYF.

This chain links TRBV5-1 with TRBJ2-7; TRBD2 matches at 7 bases. CDR1 and CDR2 from the germline V gene are SGHRS and YFSETQ. The CDR3 covers 16 residues. V was pared by 4 bases and J by 0 bases, with 10 bases of the junction left unmatched. As DNA, the CDR3 is TGCGCCAGCAGCCTTAACCCCCGGGGGGTCTCCTACGAGCAGTACTTC. Protein sequence: CASSLNPRGVSYEQYF.

The chain uses TRBV19 and TRBJ2-3; TRBD2 matches 7 bases. The J segment lost 2 bases and the V segment lost 3 bases, leaving 5 bases of the junction unmatched. Germline assignment: CDR1 LNHDA and CDR2 SQIVND (reference sequence). The CDR3 sequence is 15 residues long. CDR3 loop: CASSIRGDDTDTQYF. Here the CDR3 DNA reads TGTGCCAGTAGTATTCGGGGGGACGACACAGATACGCAGTATTTT.

The chain couples TRBV1 to TRBJ1-1; the DNA was not used to check the table's D call, TRBD1. TRBV1 is deemed a pseudogene. The CDR3 runs 16 residues. CDR3 bases: TGCACCAGCAGCCAAGACTTTACAGGGGCCAACACTGAAGCTTTCTTT. This encodes CTSSQDFTGANTEAFF.

The chain couples TRBV12-5 to TRBJ2-1, with 10 bases matching TRBD1. The CDR3 contains 14 residues. J gave up 4 bases and V 7 bases, and 4 bases lay outside the gene matches. Germline CDR1 LGHNT, CDR2 FRNRAP. For the CDR3, the DNA is TGTGCTAGTGCCGAGGGACAGGGGTACAATGAGCAGTTCTTC. It specifies CASAEGQGYNEQFF.